This entry is about one T cell receptor beta chain. The target antigen is unknown. The data originate from a study of cytomegalovirus exposure and HLA in healthy donors. The PCR ran on 60 Vbeta and 13 Jbeta primers. Some clones are missing from TCRdb's copy, which holds only in-frame ones; the method was immunoSEQ multiplex PCR. The table shows some 150,000 clones, with around 78% occurring only once. Trimming cost V 6 bases and J 6 bases, with 7 bases left between them. Germline V gene data show CDR1 as MNHEY and CDR2 as SMNVEV (reference sequence). The CDR3 extends over 11 amino acids. The study, taken as a whole, reports: As a later analysis revealed, most CMV-associated TCR beta chains appeared HLA-restricted. Indistinguishable V segments, including TRBV6-2 and TRBV6-3, were excluded. Some public TCRs appeared in many individuals, while most sequences were rare.

Source material: PBMCs. The sequence was collected from a female donor in good health and CMV-seropositive. The J gene is TRBJ2-3, the V gene TRBV27; D remains unclear. The CDR3 DNA reads TGTGCCAGCAGGAGGTTCGATACGCAGTATTTT. Amino acids: CASRRFDTQYF.